This TCR beta chain was identified during a study of Graves' ophthalmopathy and Graves' hyperthyroidism. A diagnosis was made from clinical symptoms together with serum thyroxine, TRAb, thyroid ultrasound and orbital computed tomography. RNA transcripts provided the template for amplifying TCR beta CDR3 regions. HTBI primers were employed in first-round RT-PCR, then a second-round multiplex PCR followed. TCRdb re-derived calls from the multiplex PCR reads in MiXCR, one entry per CDR3 protein. The sample contains 350,000 to 400,000 distinct CDR3 sequences, around 16% of which appear only once. This clonotype was observed at least ten times. Its target is not known. The CDR3 is made up of 13 amino acids. Trimming cost V 6 bases and J 4 bases; bases outside gene matches: 8. Germline V lookup: CDR1 DFQATT, CDR2 SNEGSKA (reference sequence). The study, taken as a whole, reports: Stable hyperthyroidism and ophthalmopathy were told apart by a 13-signature model, which achieved about 88% sensitivity and around 77% specificity.

The V call is TRBV20-1, the J call TRBJ2-5, with 7 bases matching TRBD1. This TCR was sampled from a woman aged 18-30 years with Graves' ophthalmopathy. The sample consisted of peripheral blood. The CDR3 spells CSAQKSGGETQYF. The CDR3 bases are TGCAGTGCGCAGAAGTCAGGGGGAGAGACCCAGTACTTC.